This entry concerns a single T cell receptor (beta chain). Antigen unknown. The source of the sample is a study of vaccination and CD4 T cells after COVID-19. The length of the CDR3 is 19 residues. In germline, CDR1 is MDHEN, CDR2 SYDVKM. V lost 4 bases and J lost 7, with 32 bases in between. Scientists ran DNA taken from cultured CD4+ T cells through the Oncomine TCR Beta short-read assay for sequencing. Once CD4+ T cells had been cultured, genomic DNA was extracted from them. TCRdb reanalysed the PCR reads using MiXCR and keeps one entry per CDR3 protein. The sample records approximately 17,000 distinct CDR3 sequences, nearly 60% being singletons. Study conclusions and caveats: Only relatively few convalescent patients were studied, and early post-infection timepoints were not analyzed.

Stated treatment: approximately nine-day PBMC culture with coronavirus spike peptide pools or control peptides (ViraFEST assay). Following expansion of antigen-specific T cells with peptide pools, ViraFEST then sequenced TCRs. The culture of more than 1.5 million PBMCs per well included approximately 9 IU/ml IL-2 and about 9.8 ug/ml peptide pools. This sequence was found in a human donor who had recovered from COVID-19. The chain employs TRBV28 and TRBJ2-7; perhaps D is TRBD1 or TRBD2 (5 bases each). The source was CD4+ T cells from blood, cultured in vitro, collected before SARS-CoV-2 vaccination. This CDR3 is CASSSMGVYGAGKLLEQYF. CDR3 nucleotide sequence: TGTGCCAGCAGTTCCATGGGGGTATACGGGGCGGGTAAGTTGTTGGAGCAGTACTTC.